A selection of T cell receptor beta chains follows, all from one sample in a study of human T cells and chemical hapten exposure. TCRdb re-called the RACE reads with MiXCR, one entry per CDR3 protein. Of hundreds of thousands of distinct CDR3 sequences listed, roughly 6.3% are singletons. The starting material was whole blood, obtained in connection with sensitization to the hapten diphenylcyclopropenone (DPC). The receptor source for this set is a woman between 18 and 29 years old with alopecia areata. Some clones in this sample may be carry-over from other donors' samples. CDR3s include the opening cysteine and the closing phenylalanine or tryptophan. The order of the fields is V gene, J gene, CDR3 protein.

v_gene: TRBV6-5; j_gene: TRBJ1-3; CDR3aa: CASSPGPHTIYF
v_gene: TRBV6-4; j_gene: TRBJ2-6; CDR3aa: CASSDSKGSGANVLTF
v_gene: TRBV6-6; j_gene: TRBJ1-2; CDR3aa: CASKGTGYGYTF
v_gene: TRBV28; j_gene: TRBJ2-5; CDR3aa: CASSLQTSVGIETQYF
v_gene: TRBV2; j_gene: TRBJ2-1; CDR3aa: CASSPTSGGSNEQFF
v_gene: TRBV4-2; j_gene: TRBJ1-5; CDR3aa: CASSQDVEEGKRSNQPQHF
v_gene: TRBV7-2; j_gene: TRBJ2-3; CDR3aa: CASSTQLAKTGDTQYF
v_gene: TRBV7-9; j_gene: TRBJ1-1; CDR3aa: CASRPKTGEENTEAFF
v_gene: TRBV4-3; j_gene: TRBJ2-1; CDR3aa: CASSPHSGAGNEQFF
v_gene: TRBV20-1; j_gene: TRBJ1-5; CDR3aa: CSVPGYSNQPQHF
v_gene: TRBV7-9; j_gene: TRBJ1-2; CDR3aa: CASSLTQGDPNYGYTF
v_gene: TRBV7-2; j_gene: TRBJ2-1; CDR3aa: CASSLEVIRGARYNEQFF
v_gene: TRBV12-3/TRBV12-4; j_gene: TRBJ1-2; CDR3aa: CASSPQGSYGYTF
v_gene: TRBV6-2/TRBV6-3; j_gene: TRBJ2-3; CDR3aa: CASSNPWTDTQYF
v_gene: TRBV7-9; j_gene: TRBJ1-5; CDR3aa: CASSSPYAQHF
v_gene: TRBV18; j_gene: TRBJ1-1; CDR3aa: CASQEVDGNTEAFF
v_gene: TRBV3-1; j_gene: TRBJ2-1; CDR3aa: CASSHRSLSEQFF
v_gene: TRBV19; j_gene: TRBJ2-5; CDR3aa: CASSIRDSETQYF
v_gene: TRBV12-3/TRBV12-4; j_gene: TRBJ1-3; CDR3aa: CASSFDISSGNTIYF
v_gene: TRBV6-2/TRBV6-3; j_gene: TRBJ2-4; CDR3aa: CASSPWEGSGNIQYF
v_gene: TRBV6-2/TRBV6-3; j_gene: TRBJ2-3; CDR3aa: CASTPRGAGTDTQYF
v_gene: TRBV20-1; j_gene: TRBJ1-3; CDR3aa: CSARDRRSSGNTIYF
v_gene: TRBV4-1; j_gene: TRBJ1-1; CDR3aa: CASSFLGTGEVAFF
v_gene: TRBV24-1; j_gene: TRBJ2-5; CDR3aa: CATSLRPTDNQETQYF
v_gene: TRBV20-1; j_gene: TRBJ2-7; CDR3aa: CSARDPDRPYEQYF
v_gene: TRBV6-2/TRBV6-3; j_gene: TRBJ1-5; CDR3aa: CASSYSKSKPQHF
v_gene: TRBV10-3; j_gene: TRBJ1-3; CDR3aa: CAISESGYSGNTIYF
v_gene: TRBV6-4; j_gene: TRBJ2-2; CDR3aa: CASSDSLDTGELFF
v_gene: TRBV9; j_gene: TRBJ2-5; CDR3aa: CASSPLYQETQYF
v_gene: TRBV12-3/TRBV12-4; j_gene: TRBJ1-4; CDR3aa: CASTKTGNEKLFF
v_gene: TRBV4-1; j_gene: TRBJ2-3; CDR3aa: CASSPPTGPDTQYF
v_gene: TRBV4-3; j_gene: TRBJ1-1; CDR3aa: CASSQDLKGPEAFF
v_gene: TRBV4-2; j_gene: TRBJ1-5; CDR3aa: CASSQGDTGTNQPQHF
v_gene: TRBV29-1; j_gene: TRBJ1-1; CDR3aa: CSVEEGTANTEAFF
v_gene: TRBV9; j_gene: TRBJ1-1; CDR3aa: CASSVRGDTTEAFF
v_gene: TRBV24-1; j_gene: TRBJ1-2; CDR3aa: CATSDPGTGGDGYTF
v_gene: TRBV29-1; j_gene: TRBJ2-2; CDR3aa: CSVATGVRSHTGELFF
v_gene: TRBV7-9; j_gene: TRBJ2-6; CDR3aa: CASSLWAEARQAYSGANVLTF
v_gene: TRBV3-1; j_gene: TRBJ2-3; CDR3aa: CASSQDFQGPKDTQYF
v_gene: TRBV20-1; j_gene: TRBJ2-3; CDR3aa: CSAPTTSGATDTQYF
v_gene: TRBV2; j_gene: TRBJ2-2; CDR3aa: CASAMVTGELFF
v_gene: TRBV20-1; j_gene: TRBJ2-3; CDR3aa: CSASRTSTKTDTQYF
v_gene: TRBV10-3; j_gene: TRBJ1-1; CDR3aa: CAIRQVNMNTEAFF
v_gene: TRBV5-4; j_gene: TRBJ1-1; CDR3aa: CASSLPSGTEAFF
v_gene: TRBV6-2/TRBV6-3; j_gene: TRBJ1-1; CDR3aa: CASRPLRVPAFF
v_gene: TRBV4-3; j_gene: TRBJ1-2; CDR3aa: CASSQAGTGEGYTF
v_gene: TRBV10-3; j_gene: TRBJ1-5; CDR3aa: CAISIDHNQPQHF
v_gene: TRBV5-1; j_gene: TRBJ1-1; CDR3aa: CASSLSGMDTEAFF
v_gene: TRBV6-5; j_gene: TRBJ1-1; CDR3aa: CASSYSGTAGTEAFF
v_gene: TRBV6-5; j_gene: TRBJ1-4; CDR3aa: CASSSRTGRIRGEKLFF
v_gene: TRBV7-2; j_gene: TRBJ2-7; CDR3aa: CASSSPAGVTYEQYF
v_gene: TRBV4-3; j_gene: TRBJ2-7; CDR3aa: CASSQDSRGASYEQYF
v_gene: TRBV27; j_gene: TRBJ1-1; CDR3aa: CASRGTGFGTEAFF